The sequence of this T cell receptor beta chain was determined in a study of T-cell reconstitution after alpha-beta-depleted transplantation in children. This CDR3 is 15 amino acids long. V shed 6 bases and J 5 bases; nucleotides not matched to a gene: 11. Germline loops: CDR1 MNHNS, CDR2 SASEGT. During its preparation, the TCRbeta library received unique molecular identifiers. MiXCR was run by TCRdb on the PCR reads, yielding one entry per CDR3 protein. The data contain over 200,000 distinct CDR3 sequences, around 9.5% of them singletons. The sequences come from PBMCs from the stem cell graft donor, collected from the stem cell graft. This clonotype was obtained from a human donor who donated a stem cell graft to a child with acute lymphoblastic leukemia. The chain is built from TRBV6-1 and TRBJ2-7; 9 bases match TRBD1. This CDR3 is CASRTPGQGGHEQYF. The CDR3 region has the DNA TGTGCCAGCAGAACCCCGGGACAGGGAGGCCACGAGCAGTACTTC.